What follows are 16 T cell receptor beta chains derived from one specimen sequenced in a study of cytomegalovirus exposure and HLA in healthy donors. PCR was performed using 60 Vbeta and 13 Jbeta primers. The method was immunoSEQ multiplex PCR; TCRdb's version includes in-frame clones alone and lacks a portion of them. The profile shows 110,000 or so clones, about 86% of them singletons. Sample: PBMCs. The source is a woman aged 30 to 39 in good health and CMV-seronegative.

This clone has a handful of counts. CDR3 DNA: TGCGCCAGCAGCCAAGAGAGGACTAGAGATTACGAGCAGTACTTC. This gives the protein CASSQERTRDYEQYF. This chain joins TRBV4-1 and TRBJ2-7, with 7 positions matching TRBD2. Looked up from germline, CDR1 is MGHRA and CDR2 is YSYEKL. V shed 0 bases, J shed 4 bases, and the junction held 6 bases outside the gene matches. CDR3 size: 15 residues.

V gene TRBV2 combines with J gene TRBJ2-1; tentative D call: TRBD2 (5 bases). The CDR3 is 14 amino acids. Germline lookup yields CDR1 SNHLY and CDR2 FYNNEI. Trimming removed 7 bases at V and 0 bases at J, with 10 bases between. CDR3 amino acids: CASIQRSSYNEQFF. The CDR3, as DNA: TGTGCCAGCATTCAGCGGAGCTCCTACAATGAGCAGTTCTTC.

This clone was seen only a few times. The rearrangement joins TRBV19 to TRBJ1-1; TRBD1 matches at 7 bases. The ends lost 7 bases at V and 6 bases at J; junction bases unmatched: 8. The CDR3 sequence is 13 residues long. CDR1 is LNHDA, CDR2 SQIVND, per germline (reference sequence). The CDR3 DNA reads as TGTGCCAGTACCGAGGGACAGTTCGCTGAAGCTTTCTTT. It yields the protein CASTEGQFAEAFF.

Only a few counts were recorded for this clone. The CDR3 coding sequence is TGTGCCAGCAGTGCCAGGCTAGCGCAACTCTTCAATGAGCAGTTCTTC. Protein product: CASSARLAQLFNEQFF. The J gene is TRBJ2-1, the V gene TRBV9; D might be TRBD2 (6 bases). Germline CDR1 SGDLS, CDR2 YYNGEE. V gave up 5 bases and J gave up 6 bases, with 21 bases separating them. This CDR3 spans 16 amino acids.

This clone turned up a few times. This chain connects TRBV7-9 to TRBJ2-1, with 10 bases matching TRBD1. V dropped 3 bases and J dropped 4; count of bases not matched to a gene: 3. From germline, CDR1 is SEHNR and CDR2 FQNEAQ (reference sequence). This CDR3 has 15 amino acids. CDR3 DNA sequence: TGTGCCAGCAGCTTCGGGACAGGGGTTTACAATGAGCAGTTCTTC. This sequence encodes CASSFGTGVYNEQFF. The full variable domain, with the rest looked up from reference TRBV7-9 and TRBJ2-1, is DTGVSQNPRHKITKRGQNVTFRCDPISEHNRLYWYRQTLGQGPEFLTYFQNEAQLEKSRLLSDRFSAERPKGSFSTLEIQRTEQGDSAMYLCASSFGTGVYNEQFFGPGTRLTVL.

This chain connects TRBV7-6 to TRBJ2-2; D might be TRBD1 (5 bases). Per germline, CDR1 SGHVS and CDR2 FNYEAQ. The V end lost 5 bases, the J end lost 1 base, and 14 bases lay between the germline ends. The CDR3 length is 16 residues. The chain's CDR3 is CASSQGPRVNTGELFF. Here the CDR3 DNA reads TGTGCCAGCAGCCAGGGTCCCAGGGTGAACACCGGGGAGCTGTTTTTT.

In this sample, this clone turned up once. This rearrangement joins TRBV2 to TRBJ2-7, with TRBD1 matching over 10 bases. Trimming at V came to 7 bases and at J to 3 bases, leaving 6 bases not matched to a gene. There are 14 residues in the CDR3. Germline values: CDR1 SNHLY, CDR2 FYNNEI. This CDR3 is CASNVRTGGYEQYF. CDR3 nucleotides: TGTGCCAGCAACGTACGGACAGGGGGCTACGAGCAGTACTTC.

The gene calls are TRBV18 and TRBJ2-3; possibly TRBD1 for D (5 bases). Germline CDR1 KGHSH, CDR2 LQKENI. CDR3 length: 13 amino acids. V gave up 5 bases and J gave up 2 bases, with 8 bases separating them. The CDR3 is CASSRQSTDTQYF. The CDR3 DNA reads TGTGCCAGCTCAAGACAGTCCACAGATACGCAGTATTTT.

V gene TRBV27 combines with J gene TRBJ2-1; 9 nucleotides line up with TRBD1. This CDR3 is built from 12 residues. Germline V gene sequence: CDR1 MNHEY, CDR2 SMNVEV (reference sequence). The V gene end was trimmed by 6 bases and the J gene end by 14 bases; junction bases not matched to a gene: 8. CDR3 DNA: TGTGCCAGCAGCCGGCCGGGACAGGGAGAGTTCTTC. Its translation: CASSRPGQGEFF.

This chain uses TRBV2 with TRBJ2-2, with D uncertain. Trimming cost V 7 bases and J 3 bases, with 15 bases left between them. CDR1 is SNHLY and CDR2 is FYNNEI in the germline V gene. The CDR3 has 15 residues. The DNA of the CDR3 is TGTGCCAGCAAGGCTCTAGGCCTGGACACCGGGGAGCTGTTTTTT. It is translated as CASKALGLDTGELFF.

The V and J genes are TRBV13 and TRBJ2-1; D call uncertain. Germline CDR1 PRHDT, CDR2 FYEKMQ (reference sequence). V lost 1 base and J lost 6, with 7 bases in between. The length of the CDR3 is 13 residues. This CDR3 is CASSLEESNEQFF. The CDR3 DNA is TGTGCCAGCAGCTTAGAGGAGAGCAATGAGCAGTTCTTC.

J is TRBJ1-1 and V is TRBV19, with D perhaps TRBD1 (6 bases). This CDR3 is 14 amino acids long. Germline CDR1 and CDR2: LNHDA and SQIVND (reference sequence). The V end lost 10 bases, the J end lost 6 bases, and 21 bases lay between the germline ends. CDR3 sequence: CATAEDRIRAEAFF. The CDR3 DNA follows: TGTGCCACCGCGGAAGACAGGATTCGGGCTGAAGCTTTCTTT.

This chain joins TRBV27 and TRBJ2-1; 12 positions match TRBD2. Germline trimming cut 2 bases from V and 2 bases from J; bases unmatched to any gene: 7. Per germline, CDR1 MNHEY and CDR2 SMNVEV (reference sequence). This CDR3 spans 18 amino acids. The CDR3 loop reads CASSLRVLAGGTYNEQFF. The CDR3 DNA follows: TGTGCCAGCAGTTTAAGGGTACTAGCGGGAGGCACCTACAATGAGCAGTTCTTC.

The chain links TRBV5-1 to TRBJ2-6; no clear D gene. V was trimmed by 4 bases and J by 1 base, leaving 18 bases between them. CDR1 is SGHRS and CDR2 is YFSETQ in the germline V gene. CDR3 length: 18 amino acids. The CDR3 here is CASSPRTLGRSGANVLTF. CDR3 in DNA: TGCGCCAGCAGCCCCAGAACGTTGGGCAGGTCTGGGGCCAACGTCCTGACTTTC.

DNA for the CDR3: TGCGCCAGCTCCGGACAGGGGGACACCGGGGAGCTGTTTTTT. Protein product: CASSGQGDTGELFF. This chain connects TRBV5-1 to TRBJ2-2; 10 positions match TRBD1. V was pared by 7 bases and J by 3 bases, with 3 bases of the junction left unmatched. The CDR3 runs to 14 residues. Germline assignment: CDR1 SGHRS and CDR2 YFSETQ.

The V gene is TRBV7-2, the J gene TRBJ2-5, with D unclear. The tail of the sequence fits TRBJ2-7 better, so the J call may be wrong. The CDR3 covers 14 residues. Germline CDR1 and CDR2: SGHTA and FQGNSA. The CDR3 DNA reads TGTGCCAGCAGCTTAGCTCGGAGCTCCTACGAGCAGTACTTC. Protein: CASSLARSSYEQYF.